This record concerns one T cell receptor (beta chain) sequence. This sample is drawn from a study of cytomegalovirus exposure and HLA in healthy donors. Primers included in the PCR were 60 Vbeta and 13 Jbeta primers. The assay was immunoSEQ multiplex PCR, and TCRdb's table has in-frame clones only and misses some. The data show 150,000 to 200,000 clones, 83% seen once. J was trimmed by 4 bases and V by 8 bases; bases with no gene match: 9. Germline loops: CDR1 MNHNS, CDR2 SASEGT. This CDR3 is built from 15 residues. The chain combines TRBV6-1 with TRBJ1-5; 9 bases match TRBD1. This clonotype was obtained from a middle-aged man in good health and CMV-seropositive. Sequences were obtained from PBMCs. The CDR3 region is CASERDRATNQPQHF. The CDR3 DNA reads TGTGCCAGCGAGCGGGACAGGGCAACAAATCAGCCCCAGCATTTT.